Presented here are 7 T cell receptor beta chains from one specimen sequenced in a study of early T cells in non-severe SARS-CoV-2 infection (dated by TCRdb to about 2021). The library came from 5' RACE. The sample was run on a NextSeq 500. TCRdb reprocessing: public reads trimmed at Q25 with fastp, clones called with MiXCR, in-frame beta chains kept. Each record represents a unique CDR3 protein, reported with the most common genes and DNA among its rows. In all, the sample holds roughly 80,000 distinct CDR3 sequences, and about 11% of those were seen once. Of the sample, 12% falls within the top ten clones. The starting material was whole blood, obtained at baseline. Receptors originate from an adult who was a healthcare worker with PCR-confirmed SARS-CoV-2 infection or an uninfected control (not recorded which).

This rearrangement joins TRBV7-6 to TRBJ2-2, with 10 bases lining up with TRBD1. The V gene's germline CDR1 is SGHVS and CDR2 FNYEAQ. V trimming: 5 bases; J trimming: 0 bases; junction bases outside the gene matches: 3. This CDR3 spans 16 amino acids. CDR3 amino acids: CASSRGQGSNTGELFF. CDR3 in DNA: TGTGCCAGCAGCCGGGGACAGGGGTCGAACACCGGGGAGCTGTTTTTT. Variable domain in full (rest from reference TRBV7-6 and TRBJ2-2): GAGVSQSPRYKVTKRGQDVALRCDPISGHVSLYWYRQALGQGPEFLTYFNYEAQQDKSGLPNDRFSAERPEGSISTLTIQRTEQRDSAMYRCASSRGQGSNTGELFFGEGSRLTVL.

This clonotype was seen ten or more times. The chain links TRBV19 to TRBJ2-1, with TRBD2 identical over 7 bases. Germline CDR1 and CDR2: LNHDA and SQIVND (reference sequence). The CDR3 runs to 15 residues. J gave up 3 bases and V 4 bases, and 6 bases lay outside the gene matches. For the CDR3, the DNA is TGTGCCAGTAGTACCAGCGGGGCCTTCTACAATGAGCAGTTCTTC. Protein sequence: CASSTSGAFYNEQFF.

With regard to this clonotype: This may be a read error: a much more frequent sequence differs by one nucleotide. J is TRBJ2-7 and V is TRBV20-1, with D unclear. The CDR3 consists of 12 residues. The V and J ends lost 6 bases and 6 bases respectively, with 15 bases between them. The germline V gene has CDR1 DFQATT and CDR2 SNEGSKA (reference sequence). CDR3 protein: CSARNDGCEQYF. As DNA, the CDR3 is TGCAGTGCCAGAAATGACGGCTGCGAGCAGTACTTC.

This clonotype has a handful of counts. The chain has TRBV18 and TRBJ2-3; either TRBD1 or TRBD2 may supply D (5 bases each). The CDR3 is 16 residues long. Germline CDR1 is KGHSH and CDR2 is LQKENI. V lost 0 bases to trimming and J lost 6 bases, with 16 bases between them. The CDR3 loop is CASSPPGTTRWDTQYF. The CDR3 DNA is TGTGCCAGCTCACCACCCGGGACCACCCGTTGGGATACGCAGTATTTT.

This chain connects TRBV5-6 to TRBJ2-7; 8 nucleotides align to TRBD2. The germline V gene has CDR1 SGHDT and CDR2 YYEEEE. The J segment lost 2 bases and the V segment lost 0 bases, leaving 7 bases of the junction unmatched. The CDR3 has 16 amino acids. CDR3 nucleotide sequence: TGTGCCAGCAGCTTGGAGCCAGGGACTAGGGCCTACGAGCAGTACTTC. Translation: CASSLEPGTRAYEQYF.

Notes on this clonotype: A much larger clone differs by one base, so this may be a read error. The chain carries TRBV7-9 and TRBJ1-2; weak D call: TRBD1 (5 bases). The CDR3 is 14 amino acids. CDR1 SEHNR and CDR2 FQNEAQ come from the germline V gene (reference sequence). The CDR3 spells CANSLDSFNYGYTF. The CDR3 nucleotides are TGTGCCAACAGCCTAGACAGTTTTAACTATGGCTACACCTTC. Combining the CDR3 with reference TRBV7-9 and TRBJ1-2 gives the whole variable domain DTGVSQNPRHKITKRGQNVTFRCDPISEHNRLYWYRQTLGQGPEFLTYFQNEAQLEKSRLLSDRFSAERPKGSFSTLEIQRTEQGDSAMYLCANSLDSFNYGYTFGSGTRLTVV.

This clonotype was observed many times. The chain is built from TRBV7-3 and TRBJ1-2; 8 bases map to TRBD1. Germline loops: CDR1 SGHTA, CDR2 FQGTGA. V gave up 4 bases and J gave up 6 bases; unmatched junction bases: 16. The CDR3 is 17 residues long. The CDR3 is CASSSQPGQGNSNGYTF. In DNA form, the CDR3 reads TGTGCCAGCAGCTCCCAACCTGGACAGGGAAATTCGAATGGCTACACCTTC.